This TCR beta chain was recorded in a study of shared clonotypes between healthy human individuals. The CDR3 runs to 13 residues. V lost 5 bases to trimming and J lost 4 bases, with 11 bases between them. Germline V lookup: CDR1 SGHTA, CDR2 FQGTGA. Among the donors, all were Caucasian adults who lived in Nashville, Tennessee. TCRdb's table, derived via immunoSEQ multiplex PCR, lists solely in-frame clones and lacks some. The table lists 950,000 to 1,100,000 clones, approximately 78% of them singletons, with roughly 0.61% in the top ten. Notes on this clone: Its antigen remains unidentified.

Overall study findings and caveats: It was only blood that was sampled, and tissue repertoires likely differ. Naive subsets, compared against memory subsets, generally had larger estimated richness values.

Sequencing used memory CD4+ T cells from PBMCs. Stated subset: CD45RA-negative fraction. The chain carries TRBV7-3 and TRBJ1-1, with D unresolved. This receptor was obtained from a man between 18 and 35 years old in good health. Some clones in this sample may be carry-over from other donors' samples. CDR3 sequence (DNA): TGTGCCAGCAGCCCAGCTCAATTCACTGAAGCTTTCTTT. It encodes CASSPAQFTEAFF.